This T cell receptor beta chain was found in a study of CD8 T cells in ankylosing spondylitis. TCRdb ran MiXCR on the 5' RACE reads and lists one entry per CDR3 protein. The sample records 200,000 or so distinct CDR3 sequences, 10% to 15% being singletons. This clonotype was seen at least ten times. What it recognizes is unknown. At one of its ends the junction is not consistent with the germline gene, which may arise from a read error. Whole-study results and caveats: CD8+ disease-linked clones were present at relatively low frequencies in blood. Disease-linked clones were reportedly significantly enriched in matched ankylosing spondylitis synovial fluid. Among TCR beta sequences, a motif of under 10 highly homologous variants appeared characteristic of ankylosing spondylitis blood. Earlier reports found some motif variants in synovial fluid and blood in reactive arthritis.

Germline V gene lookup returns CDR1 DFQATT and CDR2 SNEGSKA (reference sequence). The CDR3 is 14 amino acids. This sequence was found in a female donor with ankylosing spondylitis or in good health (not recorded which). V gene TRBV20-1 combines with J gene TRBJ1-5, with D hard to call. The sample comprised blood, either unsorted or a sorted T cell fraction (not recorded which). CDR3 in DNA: TGCAGTGCTCGAGACCCAATCGGGAATCAGCCCCAGCATTTT. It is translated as CSARDPIGNQPQHF.